This record looks at one T cell receptor (beta chain) sequence and its context. What it binds is unknown. Libraries were prepared by immunoSEQ multiplex PCR; TCRdb keeps only in-frame clonotypes and omits some of them. The sample includes tens of thousands of clones, approximately 82% seen only once; the top ten take roughly 6.6%. Trimming left V 2 bases short and J 6 bases short, with 10 bases between. The CDR3 contains 13 residues. The germline gives CDR1 SQVTM, CDR2 ANQGSEA. This entry comes from a study of a mutant IDH1 vaccine in newly diagnosed glioma. Across the whole study: Vaccines began 4-6 weeks after radiotherapy alone, or with temozolomide cycles. V12 corresponded to week 35 and V13 to week 47. Patients arrived already treated with radiotherapy, temozolomide, or both, most having had both.

The time point was: week 35, safety follow-up. Mutant IDH1 20-mer peptide, at 300 ug, made up each vaccine dose, with topical imiquimod. Source: PBMCs, taken from a glioma patient whose treatment included an IDH1 peptide vaccine. The sequence derives from a woman between 18 and 29 years old with glioma. V and J are TRBV29-1 and TRBJ2-2; perhaps TRBD2 as D (5 bases). CDR3 amino acids: CSVEFRGSGELFF. CDR3 DNA sequence: TGCAGCGTTGAATTTCGGGGTTCCGGGGAGCTGTTTTTT.